These T cell receptor beta chains were read from a single sample in a study of blood T cell repertoires in COVID-19. Data came from immunoSEQ multiplex PCR; TCRdb stores just in-frame clones and leaves some out. The data hold a few hundred thousand clones, with approximately 80% observed a single time. The sequencing input was peripheral blood. The receptor source for this set is a woman aged 55-75 years who had recovered from COVID-19. CDR3s include the opening cysteine and the closing phenylalanine or tryptophan. Fields, in order: J gene, V gene, D gene, clone size, CDR3 DNA, CDR3 protein. D genes are given only for firm matches. Not every row has a clone size; where given, it reads once, few, many or a size class.

>TRBJ2-5|TRBV11-3|-|-
TGTGCCAGCAGCTCCCGGGTCGACCAAGAGACCCAGTACTTC
CASSSRVDQETQYF
>TRBJ2-5|TRBV28|-|-
TGTGCCAGCAGTTTGGTGATGCGGGGTGGACAGACCCAGTACTTC
CASSLVMRGGQTQYF
>TRBJ2-5|TRBV7-3|TRBD1|-
TGTGCCAGCAGCTTCCGCAGGGGGGAGACCCAGTACTTC
CASSFRRGETQYF
>TRBJ2-1|TRBV29-1|TRBD1|-
TGCAGCGTCATCGGACAGGGGCTATACAATGAGCAGTTCTTC
CSVIGQGLYNEQFF
>TRBJ2-2|TRBV29-1|-|once
TGCAGCGCTCGTGGAGGGGATATAGCCGGGGAGCTGTTTTTT
CSARGGDIAGELFF
>TRBJ2-3|TRBV30|TRBD1|-
TGTGCCTGGAGGGACAGGGCTGGCACAGATACGCAGTATTTT
CAWRDRAGTDTQYF
>TRBJ1-2|TRBV5-1|-|-
TGCGCCAGCACAACTGGTCGGGGAAACCATGGCTACACCTTC
CASTTGRGNHGYTF
>TRBJ2-2|TRBV14|TRBD1|-
TGTGCCAGCAGGGGGACAGCGAACACCGGGGAGCTGTTTTTT
CASRGTANTGELFF
>TRBJ2-2|TRBV5-1|TRBD1|-
TGCGCCAGCAGCTCGTACAGGGGTGGGAACACCGGGGAGCTGTTTTTT
CASSSYRGGNTGELFF
>TRBJ2-7|TRBV5-1|-|-
TGCGCCAGCAGCCCAGGCCTCGGACAGCTCTACGAGCAGTACTTC
CASSPGLGQLYEQYF
>TRBJ1-4|TRBV11-2|-|-
TGTGCCAGCAGCTTAGTCAGGGAAAAACTGTTTTTT
CASSLVREKLFF
>TRBJ2-2|TRBV7-9|-|-
TGTGCCAGCAGTTTCCACAGCGGCACTCCGAACACCGGGGAGCTGTTTTTT
CASSFHSGTPNTGELFF
>TRBJ1-2|TRBV5-1|-|-
TGCGCCAGCAGCTTGACCCCAGGGGCATATGGCTACACCTTC
CASSLTPGAYGYTF
>TRBJ2-7|TRBV5-6|-|-
TGTGCCAGCAGCTCCGAGGACAGACGATACGAGCAGTACTTC
CASSSEDRRYEQYF
>TRBJ1-4|TRBV30|TRBD1|once
TGTGCCTCCGGGACAGATAATGAAAAACTGTTTTTT
CASGTDNEKLFF
>TRBJ1-5|TRBV2|-|few
TGTGCCAGCAGAATCGGGGGGAGCAATCAGCCCCAGCATTTT
CASRIGGSNQPQHF
>TRBJ2-5|TRBV6-1|TRBD2|-
TGTGCCAGCAGTGGCCAGGGACTAGCGGGATTCCAAGAGACCCAGTACTTC
CASSGQGLAGFQETQYF
>TRBJ2-1|TRBV7-2|TRBD2|few
TGTGCCAGCAGCTTAAGGGGGACTAGCGTGGGTGAGCAGTTCTTC
CASSLRGTSVGEQFF
>TRBJ1-2|TRBV19|TRBD1|-
TGTGCCAGTAGACAGGGGTCCCGTAGCTATGGCTACACCTTC
CASRQGSRSYGYTF
>TRBJ2-1|TRBV5-5|-|-
TGTGCCAGCAGCACACAGTTCTACAATGAGCAGTTCTTC
CASSTQFYNEQFF
>TRBJ2-3|TRBV30|TRBD2|-
TGTGTATATTCTAGCGGGAGCACAGATACGCAGTATTTT
CVYSSGSTDTQYF
>TRBJ1-2|TRBV3-1/TRBV3-2|-|-
TGTGCCAGCAGCCCGGGGATGTCGGATGGCTACACCTTC
CASSPGMSDGYTF
>TRBJ1-1|TRBV9|-|-
TGTGCCAGCAGCGTGGCGGGGGGACCCAACACTGAAGCTTTCTTT
CASSVAGGPNTEAFF
>TRBJ1-3|TRBV6-1|-|few
TGTGCCAGCAGTGACGGACTGCCCTCTGGAAACACCATATATTTT
CASSDGLPSGNTIYF
>TRBJ2-7|TRBV21-1|-|few
TGTGCCAGCACCCCATGGCGACAGACCTCCTACGAGCAGTACTTC
CASTPWRQTSYEQYF
>TRBJ1-1|TRBV7-6|-|once
TGTGCCAGCAGCCCCCAGGAAACAGGAGAAGCTTTCTTT
CASSPQETGEAFF
>TRBJ2-5|TRBV27|TRBD2|-
TGTGCCAGCAGACGATACCTAGCGGGGGACGAGACCCAGTACTTC
CASRRYLAGDETQYF
>TRBJ2-1|TRBV3-1/TRBV3-2|TRBD2|-
TGTGCCAGCAGCTTACTAGCGGCGACCTACAATGAGCAGTTCTTC
CASSLLAATYNEQFF
>TRBJ2-1|TRBV5-4|-|few
TGTGCCAGCAGCTCTTCTAGCTCCTACAATGAGCAGTTCTTC
CASSSSSSYNEQFF